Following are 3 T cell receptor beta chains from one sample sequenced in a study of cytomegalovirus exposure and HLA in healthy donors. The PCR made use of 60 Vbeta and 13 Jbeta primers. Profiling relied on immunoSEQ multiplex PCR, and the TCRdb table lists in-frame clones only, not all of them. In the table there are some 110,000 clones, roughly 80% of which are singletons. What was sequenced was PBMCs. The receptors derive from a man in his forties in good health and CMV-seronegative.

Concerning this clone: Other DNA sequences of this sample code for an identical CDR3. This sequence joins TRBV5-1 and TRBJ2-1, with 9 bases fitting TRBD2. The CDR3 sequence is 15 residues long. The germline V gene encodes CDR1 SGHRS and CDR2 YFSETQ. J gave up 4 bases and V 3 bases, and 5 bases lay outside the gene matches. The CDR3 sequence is CASSSQRGDYNEQFF. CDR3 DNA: TGCGCCAGCAGCTCGCAGCGGGGGGATTACAATGAGCAGTTCTTC.

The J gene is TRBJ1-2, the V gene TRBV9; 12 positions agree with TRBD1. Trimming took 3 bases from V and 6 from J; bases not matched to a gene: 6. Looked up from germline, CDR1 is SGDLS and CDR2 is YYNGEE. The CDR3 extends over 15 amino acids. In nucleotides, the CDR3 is TGTGCCAGCAGCGAGGGGGGACAGGGGGCCCATGGCTACACCTTC. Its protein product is CASSEGGQGAHGYTF.

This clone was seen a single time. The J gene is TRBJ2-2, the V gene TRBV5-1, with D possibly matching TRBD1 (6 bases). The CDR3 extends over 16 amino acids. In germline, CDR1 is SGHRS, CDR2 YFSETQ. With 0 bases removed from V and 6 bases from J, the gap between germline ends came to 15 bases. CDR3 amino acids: CASSLAGQPTAGELFF. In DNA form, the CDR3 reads TGCGCCAGCAGCTTGGCTGGACAGCCGACGGCCGGGGAGCTGTTTTTT.